The present T cell receptor beta chain was sequenced within a study of OX40 agonist ivuxolimab in advanced cancers. Whole-study context: Given to patients was ivuxolimab, an agonistic anti-OX40 (CD134) antibody. Study results and limitations: Among T cells, CD8+ cells averaged more expanded clones than CD4+ cells.

Comments on this clone: The antigen is unknown.

The cohort excluded patients with autoimmune disease history or systemic immunosuppression. Profiled with immunoSEQ multiplex PCR; TCRdb holds only in-frame clones, not every one. Of 61,000 or so clones in the sample, around 83% are singletons; the top ten hold about 1.2%. The CDR3 contains 13 residues. Germline values: CDR1 SGHAT, CDR2 FQNNGV. The ends were cut back, 4 bases at V and 12 bases at J, with 13 bases in the middle. The sequencing used CD4+ or CD8+ T cells sorted from blood, collected in a trial of the OX40 agonist ivuxolimab. This TCR was sampled from an adult with an advanced solid tumor such as melanoma, head and neck, liver or kidney cancer. The J gene is TRBJ1-6, the V gene TRBV11-2; D gene unclear. CDR3 in amino acids: CASSSNWGVPLHF. CDR3 coding DNA: TGTGCCAGCAGCTCCAATTGGGGTGTACCCCTCCACTTT.